Listed below are T cell receptor beta chains from one sample, sequenced in a study of cytomegalovirus exposure and HLA in healthy donors. The protocol was immunoSEQ multiplex PCR, while the TCRdb copy is restricted to in-frame clones and leaves out a portion. The data show some 66,000 clones, more than 70% seen once. The sequenced sample consisted of PBMCs. These receptors were collected from a man in his forties or fifties in good health and CMV-seronegative. Both conserved end residues are part of each CDR3. The order of the fields is V gene, J gene, clone size, D gene, CDR3 protein, CDR3 DNA. D genes are given only for firm matches. The size entry is marked missing in some rows and otherwise reads once, few, many or a size class.

>TRBV19|TRBJ1-6|medium-sized|TRBD1
CASRPPGGDYSPLHF
TGTGCCAGTAGACCTCCAGGGGGCGACTATTCACCCCTCCACTTT
>TRBV6-1|TRBJ1-5|NA|NA
CASSEARFLTQHF
TGTGCCAGCAGTGAAGCGCGGTTTCTCACGCAGCATTTT
>TRBV5-5|TRBJ2-6|NA|NA
CASSLRGSGANVLTF
TGTGCCAGCAGCTTACGGGGGTCTGGGGCCAACGTCCTGACTTTC
>TRBV29-1|TRBJ1-1|few|NA
CSVGGRGNTEAFF
TGCAGCGTGGGGGGACGGGGGAACACTGAAGCTTTCTTT
>TRBV7-9|TRBJ2-1|NA|TRBD2
CSSSLGGGDREGNEQFF
TGTTCCAGCAGCTTAGGGGGGGGCGATCGGGAGGGGAATGAGCAGTTCTTC
>TRBV5-4|TRBJ1-3|NA|TRBD1
CASSLMRTGPVNTIYF
TGTGCCAGCAGCTTGATGAGGACAGGTCCTGTAAACACCATATATTTT
>TRBV25-1|TRBJ2-4|few|TRBD2
CASSHAGGAVKNIQYF
TGTGCCAGCAGCCATGCCGGGGGGGCGGTCAAAAACATTCAGTACTTC
>TRBV7-2|TRBJ2-7|NA|TRBD1
CASSLERIRTGNYEQYF
TGTGCCAGCAGCTTAGAGCGGATTAGGACAGGGAACTACGAGCAGTACTTC
>TRBV2|TRBJ2-3|NA|TRBD1
CASSGGQGTDTQYF
TGTGCCAGCAGTGGGGGACAGGGCACAGATACGCAGTATTTT
>TRBV6-5|TRBJ2-7|NA|NA
CASRAGGSSYEQYF
TGTGCCAGCAGAGCAGGGGGGAGTAGCTACGAGCAGTACTTC
>TRBV5-1|TRBJ1-2|NA|NA
CASSLDIDYGYTF
TGCGCCAGCAGCTTGGATATCGACTATGGCTACACCTTC
>TRBV12-5|TRBJ2-3|few|NA
CASGFLASGTDTQYF
TGTGCTAGTGGCTTCCTAGCGTCTGGCACAGATACGCAGTATTTT
>TRBV13|TRBJ2-1|NA|TRBD2
CASSGTSVPEQFF
TGTGCCAGCAGCGGAACTAGCGTTCCTGAGCAGTTCTTC
>TRBV7-2|TRBJ1-4|few|NA
CASSPGQTDEKLFF
TGTGCCAGCAGCCCAGGACAGACGGATGAAAAACTGTTTTTT
>TRBV5-4|TRBJ2-3|NA|NA
CASSSDRYTDTQYF
TGTGCCAGCAGCTCGGACAGATACACAGATACGCAGTATTTT
>TRBV5-6|TRBJ1-4|NA|NA
CASRETGTEKLFF
TGTGCCAGCAGGGAGACAGGAACTGAAAAACTGTTTTTT
>TRBV29-1|TRBJ1-2|NA|TRBD1
CSVNRGRGYGYTF
TGCAGCGTAAACAGGGGCCGGGGCTATGGCTACACCTTC
>TRBV27|TRBJ2-5|few|NA
CASSLGPGQETQYF
TGTGCCAGCAGTTTAGGCCCGGGACAAGAGACCCAGTACTTC
>TRBV10-3|TRBJ2-3|NA|TRBD2
CAISTKGSGGLTDTQYF
TGTGCCATCAGCACAAAGGGAAGCGGGGGGCTAACAGATACGCAGTATTTT
>TRBV15|TRBJ1-3|NA|NA
CATSREGISGNTIYF
TGTGCCACCAGCAGAGAGGGCATCTCTGGAAACACCATATATTTT
>TRBV14|TRBJ2-3|NA|NA
CASRGAGTLSDTQYF
TGTGCCAGCAGAGGTGCCGGGACTCTCTCAGATACGCAGTATTTT
>TRBV7-9|TRBJ2-2|NA|TRBD1
CASSWGQGDAGELFF
TGTGCCAGCAGCTGGGGACAGGGGGACGCCGGGGAGCTGTTTTTT
>TRBV2|TRBJ1-4|NA|NA
CASSMEGEKLFF
TGTGCCAGCAGTATGGAGGGAGAGAAACTGTTTTTT
>TRBV7-6|TRBJ2-2|NA|TRBD1
CASRSGTGLNTGELFF
TGTGCCAGCAGATCCGGGACAGGGCTTAACACCGGGGAGCTGTTTTTT
>TRBV7-6|TRBJ1-2|NA|TRBD1
CASSPRTGRGYTF
TGTGCCAGCAGCCCACGGACAGGGCGCGGCTACACCTTC
>TRBV28|TRBJ1-4|NA|NA
CASSFGGDGEKLFF
TGTGCCAGCAGTTTCGGGGGGGACGGTGAAAAACTGTTTTTT
>TRBV7-2|TRBJ1-5|NA|NA
CASSSTGHQPQHF
TGTGCCAGCAGCTCGACAGGCCATCAGCCCCAGCATTTT
>TRBV5-1|TRBJ2-7|few|TRBD2
CASSPVSGSVSSYEQYF
TGCGCCAGCAGCCCAGTTAGCGGGAGCGTTAGCTCCTACGAGCAGTACTTC
>TRBV20-1|TRBJ1-2|NA|NA
CSAPGGYTF
TGCAGTGCCCCGGGTGGCTACACCTTC
>TRBV6-1|TRBJ1-2|NA|NA
CASSYGPDYGYTF
TGTGCCAGCAGTTATGGCCCTGACTATGGCTACACCTTC
>TRBV7-8|TRBJ2-7|NA|NA
CASSLGGLYEQYF
TGTGCCAGCAGCTTAGGGGGCCTATACGAGCAGTACTTC
>TRBV7-9|TRBJ2-5|NA|TRBD2
CSSRGLAGGPIKETQYF
TGTTCCAGCAGGGGACTAGCGGGAGGGCCTATCAAAGAGACCCAGTACTTC
>TRBV6-4|TRBJ1-1|once|NA
CASSAGFWTEAFF
TGTGCCAGCAGTGCGGGTTTTTGGACTGAAGCTTTCTTT
>TRBV27|TRBJ1-1|NA|TRBD1
CASSFDRGSTEAFF
TGTGCCAGCAGTTTTGACAGGGGCAGCACTGAAGCTTTCTTT
>TRBV5-1|TRBJ2-5|NA|TRBD1
CASSKWTGVVQETQYF
TGCGCCAGCAGCAAATGGACAGGGGTTGTCCAAGAGACCCAGTACTTC
>TRBV7-8|TRBJ1-5|NA|NA
CASSPGHRQPQHF
TGTGCCAGCAGCCCGGGACACAGACAGCCCCAGCATTTT
>TRBV5-1|TRBJ1-1|few|NA
CASSPRTEWGTEAFF
TGCGCCAGCAGCCCAAGGACAGAGTGGGGCACTGAAGCTTTCTTT
>TRBV18|TRBJ2-7|NA|TRBD1
CASSLSGGLVDEQYF
TGTGCCAGCTCACTCTCAGGGGGCCTTGTCGACGAGCAGTACTTC
>TRBV6-1|TRBJ1-1|NA|TRBD1
CASRQGKVVTEAFF
TGTGCCAGCCGACAGGGGAAGGTCGTTACTGAAGCTTTCTTT
>TRBV11-2|TRBJ2-7|NA|TRBD1
CASSWDRGETYEQYF
TGTGCCAGCAGCTGGGACAGGGGAGAGACCTACGAGCAGTACTTC
>TRBV5-1|TRBJ2-5|NA|TRBD2
CASSSFTGLAVQETQYF
TGCGCCAGCAGCTCGTTTACGGGACTAGCGGTCCAAGAGACCCAGTACTTC
>TRBV6-1|TRBJ2-2|NA|NA
CASSAGTSRTGELFF
TGTGCCAGCAGCGCCGGGACTTCGAGGACCGGGGAGCTGTTTTTT
>TRBV10-3|TRBJ1-2|NA|TRBD1
CAIYRTGGYTF
TGTGCCATCTACAGGACAGGGGGCTACACCTTC
>TRBV7-2|TRBJ1-3|NA|NA
CASSPRRISGNTIYF
TGTGCCAGCAGCCCGAGGAGGATCTCTGGAAACACCATATATTTT
>TRBV18|TRBJ1-6|NA|NA
CASSPRADENSPLHF
TGTGCCAGCTCGCCTAGAGCAGACGAGAACTCACCCCTCCACTTT
>TRBV5-1|TRBJ1-4|NA|NA
CASSLRSGTNEKLFF
TGCGCCAGCAGCCTCCGGAGTGGCACTAATGAAAAACTGTTTTTT
>TRBV7-3|TRBJ2-2|few|NA
CASSLDRGRELFF
TGTGCCAGCAGCTTAGATCGAGGCCGGGAGCTGTTTTTT
>TRBV9|TRBJ2-1|NA|TRBD2
CASSRRPGLAETANEQFF
TGTGCCAGCAGCAGACGGCCGGGACTAGCGGAGACCGCCAATGAGCAGTTCTTC
>TRBV4-2|TRBJ2-3|NA|TRBD1
CASSQERDRVKYF
TGTGCCAGCAGCCAAGAACGCGACAGGGTAAAGTATTTT